This T cell receptor (beta chain) is drawn from a study of cytotoxic CD8 clonotypes in ibrutinib-treated CLL. Study in general: Response samples were obtained once patients had received a median about 12 months of treatment, range 6 to 36. General study findings and limits: Clonality grew at ibrutinib response; at progression, it decreased back toward baseline.

On this clone: As yet, its antigen is unknown.

Using immunoSEQ multiplex PCR, the repertoire was profiled, and TCRdb retains in-frame clones only, with some absent. The sample includes about 270,000 clones, around 69% seen only once; the top ten take about 5%. This sample comprised PBMCs, obtained at disease progression, from a patient treated with ibrutinib. The receptor comes from a human donor with chronic lymphocytic leukemia.

The CDR3 here is CASSEAYNEQFF. As DNA, the CDR3 is TGTGCCAGCAGTGAAGCGTACAATGAGCAGTTCTTC. V usage is TRBV2 and J usage is TRBJ2-1; D remains unclear. V lost 0 bases and J lost 4, with 1 base in between. The germline gives CDR1 SNHLY, CDR2 FYNNEI. The CDR3 consists of 12 residues.